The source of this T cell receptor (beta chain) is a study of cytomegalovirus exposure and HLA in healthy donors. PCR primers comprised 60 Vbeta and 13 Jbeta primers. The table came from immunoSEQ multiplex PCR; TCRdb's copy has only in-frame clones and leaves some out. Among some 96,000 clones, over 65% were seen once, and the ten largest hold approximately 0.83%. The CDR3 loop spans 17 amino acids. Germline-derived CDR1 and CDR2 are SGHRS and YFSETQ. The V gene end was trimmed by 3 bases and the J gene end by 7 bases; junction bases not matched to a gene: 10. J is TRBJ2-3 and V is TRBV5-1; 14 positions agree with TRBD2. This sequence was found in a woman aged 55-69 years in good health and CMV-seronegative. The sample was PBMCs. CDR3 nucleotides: TGCGCCAGCAGCTCGTCCGGGACTAGCGGGAGTCTAAATACGCAGTATTTT. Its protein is CASSSSGTSGSLNTQYF. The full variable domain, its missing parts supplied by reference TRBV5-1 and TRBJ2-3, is KAGVTQTPRYLIKTRGQQVTLSCSPISGHRSVSWYQQTPGQGLQFLFEYFSETQRNKGNFPGRFSGRQFSNSRSEMNVSTLELGDSALYLCASSSSGTSGSLNTQYFGPGTRLTVL.